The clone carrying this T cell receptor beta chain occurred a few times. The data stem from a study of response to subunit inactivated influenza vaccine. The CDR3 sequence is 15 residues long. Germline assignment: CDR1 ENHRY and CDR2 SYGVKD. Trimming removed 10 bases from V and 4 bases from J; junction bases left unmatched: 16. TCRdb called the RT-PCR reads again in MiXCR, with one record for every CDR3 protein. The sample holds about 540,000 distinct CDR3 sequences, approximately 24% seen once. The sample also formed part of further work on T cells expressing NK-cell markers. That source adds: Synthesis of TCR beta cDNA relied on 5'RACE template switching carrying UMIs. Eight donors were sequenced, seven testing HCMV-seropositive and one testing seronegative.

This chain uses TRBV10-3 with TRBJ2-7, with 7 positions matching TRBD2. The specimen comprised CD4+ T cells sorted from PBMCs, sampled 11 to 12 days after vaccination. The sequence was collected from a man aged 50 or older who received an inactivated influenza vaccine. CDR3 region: CATILGGTNSYEQYF. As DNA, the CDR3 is TGTGCCACGATTCTGGGCGGGACTAACTCATACGAGCAGTACTTC.